Each of the 26 T cell receptor beta chains below was sequenced from the same sample in a study of tumor-infiltrating lymphocytes in primary liver carcinoma (dated by TCRdb to 2016 to 2017). The instrument given in TCRdb is Illumina HiSeq 2500. TCRbeta-specific cDNA was reverse-transcribed from about 520 ng total RNA using a constant-region primer and ProtoScript II reverse transcriptase. Construction of the TCRbeta libraries relied on three nested rounds of multiplex PCR, following a slightly modified ARM-PCR procedure. Each of the first two PCR rounds ran for about 10 cycles and used multiplex TRBV1-TRBV30 forward primers together with a Cbeta reverse primer. TCRdb itself trimmed the public reads at Q25 with fastp, ran MiXCR and retained productive beta chains. CDR3 protein sequences are deduplicated, and each keeps its most common genes and DNA. In this sample the table shows 45,000 or so distinct CDR3 sequences, more than 60% of which occur a single time. The ten largest clones represent more than 35% of the sample.

Without any cell sorting, total RNA and DNA were co-extracted from approximately 22-30 mg of bulk tissue using the AllPrep DNA/RNA mini kit. The material sequenced was tumor-adjacent normal liver tissue. All receptors derive from a woman in her 30s with primary liver carcinoma and hepatitis B virus infection.

With regard to this clonotype: At one end the junction does not follow the germline gene, possibly because of a read error. The V and J genes are TRBV6-5 and TRBJ2-7; no firm D call. The CDR3 spans 15 residues. CDR1 is MNHEY and CDR2 is SVGAGI in the germline V gene. The CDR3 sequence is CASSSRVRVKDEQYF. CDR3 DNA: TGTGCCAGCAGTTCTAGGGTCCGAGTTAAGGACGAGCAATACTTC.

The table lists this clonotype with a count of one. The junction differs from germline at one of its ends, possibly a read error. The rearrangement uses TRBV4-1 and TRBJ2-5; D possibly corresponds to TRBD2 (7 bases). CDR1 MGHRA and CDR2 YSYEKL come from the germline V gene. This CDR3 contains 15 residues. The CDR3 DNA reads TGCGCCAGGAACCAAGAAGAGAGGGGGGGCGAGACCCAGTATTTC. It specifies CARNQEERGGETQYF.

This clonotype was seen a handful of times. V is TRBV13 and J is TRBJ2-2; weak D call: TRBD1 (5 bases). CDR1 and CDR2 from the germline V gene are PRHDT and FYEKMQ (reference sequence). This CDR3 spans 15 amino acids. Trimming took off 9 bases at V and 0 bases at J, with 14 bases between the two ends. For the CDR3, the DNA is TGTGCCAGAGGCTTCCAGACAGCGAACACCGGGGAGCTGTTTTTT. Amino acids: CARGFQTANTGELFF.

With respect to this clonotype: The junction departs from the called germline gene at one end, perhaps through a read error. CDR3 region: CASRYTGGRGDAYF. The CDR3 DNA follows: TGTGCCAGCAGATATACAGGGGGGAGGGGTGATGCTTACTTT. The chain recombines TRBV11-2 with TRBJ1-1, with 8 bases aligning to TRBD1. The length of the CDR3 is 14 residues. Germline-derived CDR1 and CDR2 are SGHAT and FQNNGV.

Details on this clonotype: The junction does not match germline at one end; this may be a read error. The rearrangement uses TRBV28 and TRBJ1-1; no clear D gene. CDR3 length equals 13 residues. Germline CDR1 MDHEN, CDR2 SYDVKM. This CDR3 reads CASTLTWNTEASF. Written as DNA, the CDR3 is TGTGCCAGCACCTTGACATGGAACACTGAAGCTTCCTTT.

J is TRBJ2-1 and V is TRBV7-9; 10 bases align to TRBD2. Germline lookup yields CDR1 SEHNR and CDR2 FQNEAQ (reference sequence). CDR3 size: 16 residues. The V segment lost 10 bases and the J segment 0 bases; nucleotides outside the gene matches: 9. The CDR3 loop reads CANNYPSGSSYNEQFF. The CDR3, as DNA: TGTGCCAACAACTATCCTAGCGGGAGCTCCTACAATGAGCAGTTCTTC.

Concerning this clonotype itself: Mismatch with germline at one junction end may stem from a read error. The chain carries TRBV5-1 and TRBJ1-2, with D hard to call. Germline V gives CDR1 SGHRS, CDR2 YFSETQ. The CDR3 runs to 13 residues. CDR3 amino acids: CATSLDGDYGYTF. CDR3 DNA sequence: TGCGCCACCAGCTTGGATGGTGACTATGGCTACACCTTC. The complete variable domain, with remaining parts taken from reference TRBV5-1 and TRBJ1-2, reads KAGVTQTPRYLIKTRGQQVTLSCSPISGHRSVSWYQQTPGQGLQFLFEYFSETQRNKGNFPGRFSGRQFSNSRSEMNVSTLELGDSALYLCATSLDGDYGYTFGSGTRLTVV.

On this clonotype itself: Relative to the germline gene, one junction end is altered; a read error may explain this. The chain carries TRBV29-1 and TRBJ1-5, with a tentative D call TRBD1 (6 bases). The CDR3 contains 13 residues. Germline V gene lookup returns CDR1 SQVTM and CDR2 ANQGSEA. CDR3 loop: CSAESGANQPQHF. The CDR3 DNA follows: TGCAGCGCTGAATCAGGGGCCAATCAGCCCCAGCATTTT.

Concerning this clonotype: Mismatch with germline at one junction end may stem from a read error. The genes are TRBV12-3 or TRBV12-4 and TRBJ2-7, with 10 bases lining up with TRBD1. This CDR3 contains 15 residues. CDR3 residues: CASSLSGTGAYGQYF. The CDR3, as DNA: TGTGCCAGCAGTTTAAGTGGGACAGGGGCCTACGGGCAGTACTTC.

In regard to this clonotype: A read error may be the cause here, since a much bigger clone is one base away. The chain couples TRBV7-9 to TRBJ2-1; D possibly corresponds to TRBD2 (6 bases). Germline assignment: CDR1 SEHNR and CDR2 FQNEAQ (reference sequence). CDR3 length equals 14 residues. The CDR3 bases are TGTGCCAGCAGCTTAGAAGGGACTTCTTTTGAGCAGTTATTC. It specifies CASSLEGTSFEQLF.

In the case of this clonotype: A read error may explain this, as a much larger clone is one base away. The chain is built from TRBV5-1 and TRBJ1-2; TRBD1 agrees at 7 bases. CDR3 length: 14 amino acids. Looked up from germline, CDR1 is SGHRS and CDR2 is YFSETQ. The trim removed 3 bases at V and 0 bases at J, leaving 2 bases unmatched. This CDR3 is CASSYGTANYGYTF. CDR3 sequence (DNA): TGCGCCAGCAGCTACGGGACAGCTAACTATGGCTACACCTTC.

On this clonotype: The conserved final phenylalanine or tryptophan is absent from the CDR3, which likely points to a read error. The CDR3 reads CASSGAVSGNIIYL. DNA for the CDR3: TGTGCCAGCAGTGGGGCTGTCTCTGGAAACATCATATATCTT. The V call is TRBV6-1, the J call TRBJ1-3; D is ambiguous. This CDR3 is 14 amino acids long. Germline V gene lookup returns CDR1 MNHNS and CDR2 SASEGT.

Of note for this clonotype: An end of the junction does not agree with germline; a read error may underlie this. J is TRBJ1-2 and V is TRBV28; TRBD1 matches 8 bases. CDR1 MDHEN and CDR2 SYDVKM come from the germline V gene. This CDR3 has 13 amino acids. As DNA, the CDR3 is TGTGTCAGCAGTTTTCAGGGGGCCTATGGTTACACCTTC. Translation gives CVSSFQGAYGYTF.

In the case of this clonotype: The junction departs from the called germline gene at one end, perhaps through a read error. The CDR3 spells CASSLGLSHDYGYIF. CDR3 sequence (DNA): TGTGCTAGCAGTTTAGGTCTCTCCCACGACTATGGCTACATCTTC. V and J are TRBV12-3 or TRBV12-4 and TRBJ1-2; D not resolved. There are 15 residues in the CDR3.

The chain employs TRBV4-3 and TRBJ2-2; no firm D call. In germline, CDR1 is LGHNA, CDR2 YSLEER. Trimming pared 10 bases from V and 5 bases from J, leaving 11 bases between. This CDR3 comprises 12 residues. DNA for the CDR3: TGCGCCACTAGACTTGGTACCGGGGAGCTGTTTTTT. It is translated as CATRLGTGELFF.

This clonotype was detected ten times or more. The chain couples TRBV10-3 to TRBJ1-1; D gene unclear. Trimming shortened V by 2 bases and J by 1 base, and 5 bases separated the two germline ends. This CDR3 is 13 amino acids long. Germline values: CDR1 ENHRY, CDR2 SYGVKD. The CDR3: CAISEGWNTEAFF. The CDR3 DNA is TGTGCCATCAGTGAGGGGTGGAACACTGAAGCTTTCTTT.

On this clonotype itself: At one of its ends the junction is not consistent with the germline gene, which may arise from a read error. The chain carries TRBV13 and TRBJ2-7, with unresolved D. Germline CDR1 PRHDT, CDR2 FYEKMQ (reference sequence). The CDR3 runs 12 residues. This CDR3 is CASSLGHYEQYF. CDR3 nucleotides: TGTGCCAGCAGCTTAGGCCACTACGAGCAATACTTC.

With regard to this clonotype: Since no conserved phenylalanine or tryptophan closes the CDR3, a read error is the likely cause. The CDR3 sequence is CASSQYMAYDQYL. DNA of the CDR3: TGTGCCAGCAGCCAGTATATGGCGTACGATCAGTACCTC. This sequence joins TRBV4-2 and TRBJ2-7; D is uncertain. The CDR3 is 13 residues long. Germline V lookup: CDR1 LGHNA, CDR2 YNFKEQ.

Remarks on this clonotype: At one of its ends the junction is not consistent with the germline gene, which may arise from a read error. The J gene is TRBJ2-3, the V gene TRBV7-8, with TRBD2 identical over 8 bases. CDR3 length equals 16 residues. CDR1 and CDR2 (germline): SGHVS, FQNEAQ. CDR3 in amino acids: CASSLGPGGPGDTQYF. The CDR3 DNA follows: TGTGCAAGCAGCCTAGGACCGGGAGGGCCTGGTGATACGCAGTATTTT.

For this clonotype: An end of the junction differs from the germline gene, which may be a read error. The chain couples TRBV29-1 to TRBJ2-4; D not certain. The germline gives CDR1 SQVTM, CDR2 ANQGSEA. The CDR3 consists of 12 residues. CDR3 DNA sequence: TGCATCGTTAATTCCCTGGAGAACATTCAGTACTTC. Translating it yields CIVNSLENIQYF.

A word on this clonotype: The junction departs from germline at one end; a sequencing error may be responsible. This chain connects TRBV6-5 to TRBJ1-1; TRBD1 aligns across 7 bases. Germline CDR1 MNHEY, CDR2 SVGAGI. This CDR3 is built from 12 residues. The CDR3 DNA is TGTTCCAGCAGTTACCCCGGGACAGAAGTTTTCTTT. This codes for CSSSYPGTEVFF.

This clonotype has a count of ten or more. The V call is TRBV28, the J call TRBJ1-2; TRBD1 agrees at 10 bases. Germline trimming cut 5 bases from V and 8 bases from J; bases unmatched to any gene: 11. Per the germline V gene, CDR1 is MDHEN and CDR2 is SYDVKM. The CDR3 runs to 15 residues. CDR3 in DNA: TGTGCCAGCAGTGAACCGGGACAGGGGATGGGCGGCTACACCTTC. Translated, it gives CASSEPGQGMGGYTF.

Regarding this clonotype: The junction differs from germline at one of its ends, possibly a read error. The chain couples TRBV7-9 to TRBJ2-7; possible D gene TRBD2, 6 bases. The germline V gene encodes CDR1 SEHNR and CDR2 FQNEAQ (reference sequence). This CDR3 is built from 14 residues. This CDR3 reads CASSLGGRSYEQYF. CDR3 coding DNA: TGTGCCAGCAGCTTGGGAGGCCGCTCCTATGAGCAGTACTTC.

This clonotype was picked up many times. The gene calls are TRBV13 and TRBJ1-2; 8 bases line up with TRBD1. The V and J ends lost 2 bases and 3 bases, in that order; junction bases with no gene match: 14. Germline CDR1 PRHDT, CDR2 FYEKMQ (reference sequence). The CDR3 has 18 residues. The CDR3 DNA is TGTGCCAGCAGCTTAACAGGGGGACCGACCAACTTTGACTATGGCTACACCTTC. It is translated as CASSLTGGPTNFDYGYTF. The full variable domain, rest sourced from reference TRBV13 and TRBJ1-2, is AAGVIQSPRHLIKEKRETATLKCYPIPRHDTVYWYQQGPGQDPQFLISFYEKMQSDKGSIPDRFSAQQFSDYHSELNMSSLELGDSALYFCASSLTGGPTNFDYGYTFGSGTRLTVV.

A word on this clonotype: The missing conserved phenylalanine or tryptophan at the end of this CDR3 makes a read error likely. This sequence joins TRBV4-3 and TRBJ2-1; a weak D match, TRBD2 (6 bases). Trimming stripped 4 bases from V and 2 bases from J, with 15 bases between. The CDR3 spans 16 residues. CDR1 is LGHNA, CDR2 YSLEER, per germline. The CDR3 DNA is TGCGCCAGCAGCCGAGATGCGGGAAGCCCCTACAATGAGCAGTTCGTC. Protein sequence: CASSRDAGSPYNEQFV.

The J gene is TRBJ2-5, the V gene TRBV28; D possibly uses TRBD1 or TRBD2 (5 bases each). V lost 10 bases, J lost 5 bases, and 20 bases lay in between. CDR1 and CDR2 from the germline V gene are MDHEN and SYDVKM. The CDR3 is 14 residues long. The CDR3 here is CANSFRGIQETQYF. Here the CDR3 DNA reads TGTGCCAACAGCTTCCGGGGCATACAGGAGACCCAGTACTTC.